This T cell receptor (beta chain) is from a study of T cell responses to AZD1222 COVID-19 vaccine. A remark on this clone: The antigen remains unidentified.

The V gene's germline CDR1 is LGHNA and CDR2 YNFKEQ. V shed 3 bases, J shed 3 bases, and the junction held 4 bases outside the gene matches. The CDR3 runs 15 residues. Findings and limits, study-wide: Clonal diversity may have been underestimated in mostly white British donors. The breadth and depth of Spike-specific TCRs increased once two AZD1222 doses had been given. Unmutated regions of variants are reportedly targeted by nearly half of spike-specific TCRs. Repertoire samples came only from after the peak T cell response.

The repertoire was sequenced with immunoSEQ multiplex PCR; TCRdb's copy has only in-frame clones and lacks some. In the table there are some 150,000 clones, around 90% of which are singletons. This chain links TRBV4-2 with TRBJ2-7; 11 nucleotides line up with TRBD1. Sequenced here: peripheral blood, sampled on day 0 of MenACWY control vaccination. This clonotype was sampled from an adult in good health. CDR3 in amino acids: CASSQGQGGVYEQYF. The CDR3 DNA is TGTGCCAGCAGCCAGGGACAGGGGGGAGTCTACGAGCAGTACTTC.